One and the same sample provided the 6 T cell receptor beta chains below, sequenced in a study of molecular identifiers for immune sequencing clone quantification. MiXCR, run by TCRdb on the PCR reads, gives a single entry per CDR3 protein. The data contain about 640,000 distinct CDR3 sequences, just under 20% of them seen just once; the ten biggest clones take up roughly 0.9%. What was sequenced was naive CD8+ T cells from blood, with Jurkat cell RNA spiked in. Subset meaning: FACS-sorted CD8+CD4-CCR7+CD45RA+ naive T cells. Receptors were obtained from a human donor in good health. Some libraries in this study had Jurkat cell RNA spiked in.

This chain uses TRBV29-1 with TRBJ2-1; perhaps TRBD2 as D (6 bases). This CDR3 has 14 residues. With 7 bases removed from V and 7 bases from J, the gap between germline ends came to 20 bases. Looked up from germline, CDR1 is SQVTM and CDR2 is ANQGSEA. CDR3 loop: CSAEKGTGRNEQFF. CDR3 coding DNA: TGCAGCGCCGAAAAGGGGACTGGCAGAAATGAGCAGTTCTTC.

In the case of this clonotype: This may be a read error, as it is one base from a much larger clone. V gene TRBV5-6 combines with J gene TRBJ1-5, with 8 bases aligning to TRBD1. CDR1 is SGHDT, CDR2 YYEEEE, per germline. The CDR3 has 15 residues. This CDR3 reads CASGLAGTGNQPQHF. Here the CDR3 DNA reads TGTGCCAGCGGCTTGGCCGGGACAGGAAATCAGCCCCAGCATTTT.

The chain carries TRBV6-2 or TRBV6-3 and TRBJ1-1; possible D gene TRBD1, 5 bases. V gave up 2 bases and J gave up 10 bases, with 20 bases separating them. Germline lookup yields CDR1 MNHEY and CDR2 SVGEGT. This CDR3 has 15 residues. The DNA for the CDR3 is TGTGCCAGCAGTTACGGGGCGCAACTGACGGTTGGAGCTTTCTTT. It yields the protein CASSYGAQLTVGAFF.

This clonotype was counted many times. The chain is built from TRBV5-6 and TRBJ2-7; D gene ambiguous. The V end was cut by 1 base, the J end by 0 bases, with 8 bases between. Per the germline V gene, CDR1 is SGHDT and CDR2 is YYEEEE. This CDR3 comprises 14 residues. In DNA, the CDR3 is TGTGCCAGCAGCTTGATGGGAAACTCCTACGAGCAGTACTTC. This gives the protein CASSLMGNSYEQYF.

A remark on this clonotype: A much larger clone sits a single nucleotide away, making a read error possible. The CDR3 region has the DNA TGTGCCAGCAGTTTTGTAGACACCGGGGAGCTGGTTTTT. This translates into CASSFVDTGELVF. The chain employs TRBV12-3 or TRBV12-4 and TRBJ2-2, with D possibly matching TRBD2 (5 bases). The length of the CDR3 is 13 residues.

For this clonotype: Being one base from a much bigger clone, this may be a read error. The CDR3 DNA is TGTGCCAGCAGTCGGTCGGGTTTCTACGCGCAGTACTTC. The encoded protein is CASSRSGFYAQYF. V is TRBV6-5 and J is TRBJ2-7, with no clear D. The CDR3 sequence is 13 residues long. Germline-derived CDR1 and CDR2 are MNHEY and SVGAGI.